The T cell receptor (beta chain) described here comes from a study of cytomegalovirus exposure and HLA in healthy donors. Study as a whole: When over 300 donors were genotyped, about 80% of them were found to fall in the Caucasian-associated ancestry cluster. Study-wide results and limits: Analysis was carried out at a later point, and it linked a missense DCLRE1C variant to TCR beta V- and J-gene trimming. Clonal expansion was found to be greater in HLA-associated TCR beta chains than in equally common others in a later analysis. With DRB1 most and HLA-C fewest, TCR association rates differed between HLA loci in a later analysis.

The PCR ran on 60 Vbeta and 13 Jbeta primers. Generated by immunoSEQ multiplex PCR, the TCRdb table keeps only in-frame clones and is missing some. The sample lists 180,000 or so clones; 70% to 90% were seen once. The CDR3 spans 15 residues. CDR1 and CDR2 (germline): LNHDA, SQIVND (reference sequence). V lost 4 bases to trimming and J lost 6 bases; unmatched junction nucleotides: 5. This clone was recorded once. The antigen is undetermined. The specimen sequenced was PBMCs. This TCR came from a man aged 18 to 30 in good health and CMV-seropositive. V and J are TRBV19 and TRBJ1-6, with 8 bases fitting TRBD1. The CDR3 coding sequence is TGTGCCAGTAGTAGCGGACAGGGAGGTAATTCACCCCTCCACTTT. Translating it yields CASSSGQGGNSPLHF.